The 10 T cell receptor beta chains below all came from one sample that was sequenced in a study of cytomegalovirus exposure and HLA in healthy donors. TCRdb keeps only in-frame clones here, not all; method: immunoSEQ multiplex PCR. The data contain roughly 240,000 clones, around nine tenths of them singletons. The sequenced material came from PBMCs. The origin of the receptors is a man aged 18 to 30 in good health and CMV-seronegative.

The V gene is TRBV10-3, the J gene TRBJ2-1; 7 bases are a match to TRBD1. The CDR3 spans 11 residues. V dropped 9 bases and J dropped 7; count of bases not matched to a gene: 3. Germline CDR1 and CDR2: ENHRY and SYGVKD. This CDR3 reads CAIRQGNEQFF. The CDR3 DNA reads TGTGCCATTCGACAGGGAAATGAGCAGTTCTTC.

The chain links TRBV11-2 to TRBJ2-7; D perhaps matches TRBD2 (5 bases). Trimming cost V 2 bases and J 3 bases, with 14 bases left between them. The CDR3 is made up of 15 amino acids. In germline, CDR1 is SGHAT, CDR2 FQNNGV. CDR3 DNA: TGTGCCAGCAGCTTATTACGGACCCGGGGCTACGAGCAGTACTTC. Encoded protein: CASSLLRTRGYEQYF. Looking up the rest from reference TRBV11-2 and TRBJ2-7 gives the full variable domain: EAGVAQSPRYKIIEKRQSVAFWCNPISGHATLYWYQQILGQGPKLLIQFQNNGVVDDSQLPKDRFSAERLKGVDSTLKIQPAKLEDSAVYLCASSLLRTRGYEQYFGPGTRLTVT.

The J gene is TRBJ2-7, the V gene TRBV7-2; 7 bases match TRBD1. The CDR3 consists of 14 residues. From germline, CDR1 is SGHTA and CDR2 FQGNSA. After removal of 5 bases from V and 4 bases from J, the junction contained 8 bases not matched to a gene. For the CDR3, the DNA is TGTGCCAGCAGCCACCTGGACAGGACTTACGAGCAGTACTTC. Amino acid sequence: CASSHLDRTYEQYF.

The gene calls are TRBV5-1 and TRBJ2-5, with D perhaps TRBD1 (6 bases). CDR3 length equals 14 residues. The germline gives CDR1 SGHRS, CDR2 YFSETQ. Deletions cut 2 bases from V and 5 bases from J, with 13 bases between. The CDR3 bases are TGCGCCAGCAGCTTTGGCAGTACAGGGGAGACCCAGTACTTC. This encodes CASSFGSTGETQYF.

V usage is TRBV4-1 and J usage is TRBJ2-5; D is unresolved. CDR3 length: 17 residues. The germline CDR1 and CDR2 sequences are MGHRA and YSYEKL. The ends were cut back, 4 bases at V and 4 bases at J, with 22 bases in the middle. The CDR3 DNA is TGCGCCAGCAGCCCCCTTCCGAACTCGCGGCCACCAGAGACCCAGTACTTC. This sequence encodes CASSPLPNSRPPETQYF.

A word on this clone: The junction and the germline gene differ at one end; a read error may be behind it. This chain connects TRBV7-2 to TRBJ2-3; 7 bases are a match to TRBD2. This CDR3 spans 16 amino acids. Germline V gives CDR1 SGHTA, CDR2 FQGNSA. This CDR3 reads CASSYRAGMGTDTQYF. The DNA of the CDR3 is TGTGCCAGCAGCTACCGAGCGGGGATGGGCACCGATACGCAGTATTTT.

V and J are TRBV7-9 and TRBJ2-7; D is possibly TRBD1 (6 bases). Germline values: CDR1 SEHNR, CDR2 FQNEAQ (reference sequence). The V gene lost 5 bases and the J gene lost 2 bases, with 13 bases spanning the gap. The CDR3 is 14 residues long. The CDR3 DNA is TGTGCCAGCAGCACTACGGACAGAACCTACGAGCAGTACTTC. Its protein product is CASSTTDRTYEQYF. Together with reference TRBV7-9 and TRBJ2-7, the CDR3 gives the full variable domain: DTGVSQNPRHKITKRGQNVTFRCDPISEHNRLYWYRQTLGQGPEFLTYFQNEAQLEKSRLLSDRFSAERPKGSFSTLEIQRTEQGDSAMYLCASSTTDRTYEQYFGPGTRLTVT.

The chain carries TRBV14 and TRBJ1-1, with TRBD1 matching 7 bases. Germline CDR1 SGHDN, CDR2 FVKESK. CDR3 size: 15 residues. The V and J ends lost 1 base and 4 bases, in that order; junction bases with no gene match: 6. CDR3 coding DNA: TGTGCCAGCAGCCAAGTACCGACAGGGAGCACTGAAGCTTTCTTT. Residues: CASSQVPTGSTEAFF.

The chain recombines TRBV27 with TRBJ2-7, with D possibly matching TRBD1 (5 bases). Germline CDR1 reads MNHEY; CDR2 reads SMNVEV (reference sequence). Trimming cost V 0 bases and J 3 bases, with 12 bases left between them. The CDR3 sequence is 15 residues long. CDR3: CASSLSADIYYEQYF. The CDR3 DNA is TGTGCCAGCAGTTTATCGGCGGACATTTACTACGAGCAGTACTTC.

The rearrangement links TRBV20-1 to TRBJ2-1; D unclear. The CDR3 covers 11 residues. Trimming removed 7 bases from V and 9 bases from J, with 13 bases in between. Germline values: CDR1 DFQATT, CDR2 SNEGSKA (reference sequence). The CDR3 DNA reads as TGCAGTGTGGTTCTAGGAGCTGAGCAGTTCTTC. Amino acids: CSVVLGAEQFF.